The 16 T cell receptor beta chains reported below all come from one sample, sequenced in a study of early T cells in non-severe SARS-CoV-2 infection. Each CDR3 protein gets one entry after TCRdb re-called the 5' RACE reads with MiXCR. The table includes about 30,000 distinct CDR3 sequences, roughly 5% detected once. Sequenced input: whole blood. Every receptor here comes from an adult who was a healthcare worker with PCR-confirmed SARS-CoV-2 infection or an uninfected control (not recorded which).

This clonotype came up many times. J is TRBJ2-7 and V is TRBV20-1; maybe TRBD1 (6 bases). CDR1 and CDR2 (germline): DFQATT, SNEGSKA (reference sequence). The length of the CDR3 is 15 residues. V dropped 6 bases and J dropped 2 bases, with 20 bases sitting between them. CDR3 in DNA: TGCAGTGCGTCTCGGGGACAAGGGCCTACCTACGAGCAGTACTTC. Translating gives CSASRGQGPTYEQYF.

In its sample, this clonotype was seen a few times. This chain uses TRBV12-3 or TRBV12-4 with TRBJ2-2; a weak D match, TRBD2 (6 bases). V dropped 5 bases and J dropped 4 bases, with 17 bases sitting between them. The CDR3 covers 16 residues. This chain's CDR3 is CASSQRRGSGTGELFF. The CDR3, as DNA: TGTGCCAGCAGTCAACGGAGGGGAAGCGGCACCGGGGAGCTGTTTTTT.

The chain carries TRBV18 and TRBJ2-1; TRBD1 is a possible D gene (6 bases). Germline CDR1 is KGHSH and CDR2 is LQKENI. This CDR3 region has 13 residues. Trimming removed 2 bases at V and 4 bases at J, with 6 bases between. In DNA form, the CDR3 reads TGTGCCAGCTCACCAACAGGGTACAATGAGCAGTTCTTC. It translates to CASSPTGYNEQFF.

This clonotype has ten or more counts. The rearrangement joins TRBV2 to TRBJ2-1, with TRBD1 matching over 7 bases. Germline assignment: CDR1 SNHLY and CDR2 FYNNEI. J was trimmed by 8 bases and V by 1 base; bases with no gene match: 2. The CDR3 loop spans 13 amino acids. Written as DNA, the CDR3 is TGTGCCAGCAGTGAAGGCACAGGGGATGAGCAGTTCTTC. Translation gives CASSEGTGDEQFF.

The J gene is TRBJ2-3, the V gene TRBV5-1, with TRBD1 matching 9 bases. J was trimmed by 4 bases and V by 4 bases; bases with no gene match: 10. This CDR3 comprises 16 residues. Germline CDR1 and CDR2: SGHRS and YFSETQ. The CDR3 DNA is TGCGCCAGCAGCATATCCGGGACAGGGTCCGCAGATACGCAGTATTTT. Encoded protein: CASSISGTGSADTQYF.

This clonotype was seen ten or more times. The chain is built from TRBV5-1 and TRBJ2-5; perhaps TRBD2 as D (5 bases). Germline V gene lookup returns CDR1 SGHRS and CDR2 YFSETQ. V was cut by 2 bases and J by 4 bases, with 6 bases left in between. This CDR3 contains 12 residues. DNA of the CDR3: TGCGCCAGCAGCTTTGAGGGAGAGACCCAGTACTTC. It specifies CASSFEGETQYF.

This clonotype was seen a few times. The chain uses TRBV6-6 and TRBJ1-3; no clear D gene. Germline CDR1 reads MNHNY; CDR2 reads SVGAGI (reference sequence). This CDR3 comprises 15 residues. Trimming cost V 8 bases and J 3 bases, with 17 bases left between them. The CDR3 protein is CASGRGNSLGNTIYF. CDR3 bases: TGTGCCAGCGGGAGAGGGAATTCTCTTGGAAACACCATATATTTT.

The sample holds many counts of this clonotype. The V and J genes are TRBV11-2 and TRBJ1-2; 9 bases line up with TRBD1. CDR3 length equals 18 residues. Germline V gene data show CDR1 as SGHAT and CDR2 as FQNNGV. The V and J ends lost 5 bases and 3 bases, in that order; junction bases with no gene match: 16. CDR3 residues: CASSPNPTGGEADYGYTF. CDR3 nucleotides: TGTGCCAGCAGCCCTAATCCGACAGGGGGGGAGGCGGACTATGGCTACACCTTC. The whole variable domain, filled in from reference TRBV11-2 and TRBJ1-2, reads EAGVAQSPRYKIIEKRQSVAFWCNPISGHATLYWYQQILGQGPKLLIQFQNNGVVDDSQLPKDRFSAERLKGVDSTLKIQPAKLEDSAVYLCASSPNPTGGEADYGYTFGSGTRLTVV.

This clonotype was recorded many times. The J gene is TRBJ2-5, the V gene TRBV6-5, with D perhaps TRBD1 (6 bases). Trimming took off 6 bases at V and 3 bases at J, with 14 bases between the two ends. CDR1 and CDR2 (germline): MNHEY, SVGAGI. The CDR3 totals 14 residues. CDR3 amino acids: CASSSPRQEETQYF. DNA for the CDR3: TGTGCCAGCAGCTCACCTCGACAGGAAGAGACCCAGTACTTC.

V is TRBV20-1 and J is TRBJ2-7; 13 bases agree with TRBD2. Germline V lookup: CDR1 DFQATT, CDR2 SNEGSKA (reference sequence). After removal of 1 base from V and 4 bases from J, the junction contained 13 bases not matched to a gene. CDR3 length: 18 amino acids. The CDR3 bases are TGCAGTGCTAGAGCTACTCTAGGGACTAGCGGGAAGAGTTACGAGCAGTACTTC. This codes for CSARATLGTSGKSYEQYF.

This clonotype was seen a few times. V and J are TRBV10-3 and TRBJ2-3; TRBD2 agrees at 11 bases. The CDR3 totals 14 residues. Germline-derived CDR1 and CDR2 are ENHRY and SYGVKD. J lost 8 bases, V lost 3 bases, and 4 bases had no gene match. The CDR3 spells CAISESGTSGTQYF. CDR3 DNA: TGTGCCATCAGTGAATCCGGGACTAGCGGTACGCAGTATTTT.

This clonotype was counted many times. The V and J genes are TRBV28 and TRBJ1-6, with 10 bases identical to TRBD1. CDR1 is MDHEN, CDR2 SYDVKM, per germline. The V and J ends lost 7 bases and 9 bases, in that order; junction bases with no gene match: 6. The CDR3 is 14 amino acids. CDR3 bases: TGTGCCAGCACCCCCGGGACAGGGGCTTCACCCCTCCACTTT. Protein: CASTPGTGASPLHF. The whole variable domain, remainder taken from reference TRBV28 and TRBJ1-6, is DVKVTQSSRYLVKRTGEKVFLECVQDMDHENMFWYRQDPGLGLRLIYFSYDVKMKEKGDIPEGYSVSREKKERFSLILESASTNQTSMYLCASTPGTGASPLHFGNGTRLTVT.

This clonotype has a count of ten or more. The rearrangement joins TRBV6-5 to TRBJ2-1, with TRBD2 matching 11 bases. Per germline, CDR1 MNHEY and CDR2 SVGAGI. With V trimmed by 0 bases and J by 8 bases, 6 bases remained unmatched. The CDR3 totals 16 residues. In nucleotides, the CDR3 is TGTGCCAGCAGTTACTCTAGCGGGAGGGCCGGGTATGAGCAGTTCTTC. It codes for CASSYSSGRAGYEQFF.

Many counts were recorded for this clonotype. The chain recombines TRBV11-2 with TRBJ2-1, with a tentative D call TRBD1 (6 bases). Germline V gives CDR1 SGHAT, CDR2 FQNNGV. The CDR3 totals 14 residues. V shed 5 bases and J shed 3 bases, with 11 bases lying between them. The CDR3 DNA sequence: TGTGCCAGCAGCGCACCCAGGGGCTACAATGAGCAGTTCTTC. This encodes CASSAPRGYNEQFF.

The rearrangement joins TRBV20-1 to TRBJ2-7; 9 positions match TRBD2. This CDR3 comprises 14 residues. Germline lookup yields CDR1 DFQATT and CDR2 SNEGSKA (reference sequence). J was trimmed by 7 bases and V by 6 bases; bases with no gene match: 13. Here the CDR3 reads CSAPAGGMNTEQYF. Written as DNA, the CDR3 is TGCAGTGCCCCCGCGGGGGGGATGAATACAGAGCAGTACTTC.

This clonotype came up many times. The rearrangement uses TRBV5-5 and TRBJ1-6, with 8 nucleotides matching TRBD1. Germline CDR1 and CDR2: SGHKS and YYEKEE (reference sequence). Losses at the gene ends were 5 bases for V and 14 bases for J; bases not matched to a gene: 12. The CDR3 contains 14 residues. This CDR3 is CASRVTGGGTALHF. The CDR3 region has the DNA TGTGCCAGCAGGGTAACAGGGGGTGGAACGGCCCTCCACTTT.